One and the same sample provided the 3 T cell receptor beta chains below, sequenced in a study of blood T cells in healthy people across ages. A sample-barcoded 5' primer and a J-beta primer mix were used in a second PCR of about 7 to 12 cycles. TCRdb processed the 5' RACE reads anew with MiXCR; each CDR3 protein has one entry. Seen here are about 1.4 million distinct CDR3 sequences, roughly 59% observed once, and the top ten hold about 6.7%. Sequenced sample: blood. These receptors were obtained from a man younger than 35 in good health.

The genes are TRBV27 and TRBJ2-7, with D hard to call. The germline V gene has CDR1 MNHEY and CDR2 SMNVEV (reference sequence). The CDR3 has 14 amino acids. V lost 1 base to trimming and J lost 1 base, with 8 bases between them. In DNA form, the CDR3 reads TGTGCCAGCAGTTTATTGGGGAAATCCTACGAGCAGTACTTC. Amino acid sequence: CASSLLGKSYEQYF.

The rearrangement uses TRBV2 and TRBJ2-5, with 7 bases lining up with TRBD1. The V and J ends lost 6 bases and 2 bases, in that order; junction bases with no gene match: 6. The CDR3 is 14 residues long. Germline V gene lookup returns CDR1 SNHLY and CDR2 FYNNEI. The CDR3: CASRMPGQQETQYF. CDR3 in DNA: TGTGCCAGCAGGATGCCGGGACAGCAAGAGACCCAGTACTTC. The full variable domain, completed using reference TRBV2 and TRBJ2-5, is EPEVTQTPSHQVTQMGQEVILRCVPISNHLYFYWYRQILGQKVEFLVSFYNNEISEKSEIFDDQFSVERPDGSNFTLKIRSTKLEDSAMYFCASRMPGQQETQYFGPGTRLLVL.

This chain uses TRBV7-2 with TRBJ2-1, with D maybe TRBD2 (6 bases). CDR1 SGHTA and CDR2 FQGNSA come from the germline V gene. Between the trimmed V and J ends, which lost 4 bases and 4 bases, there was a span of 17 bases. CDR3 length: 16 residues. CDR3 coding DNA: TGTGCCAGCAGCTCCTATCTTGCCGGGACTTACAATGAGCAGTTCTTC. This codes for CASSSYLAGTYNEQFF.